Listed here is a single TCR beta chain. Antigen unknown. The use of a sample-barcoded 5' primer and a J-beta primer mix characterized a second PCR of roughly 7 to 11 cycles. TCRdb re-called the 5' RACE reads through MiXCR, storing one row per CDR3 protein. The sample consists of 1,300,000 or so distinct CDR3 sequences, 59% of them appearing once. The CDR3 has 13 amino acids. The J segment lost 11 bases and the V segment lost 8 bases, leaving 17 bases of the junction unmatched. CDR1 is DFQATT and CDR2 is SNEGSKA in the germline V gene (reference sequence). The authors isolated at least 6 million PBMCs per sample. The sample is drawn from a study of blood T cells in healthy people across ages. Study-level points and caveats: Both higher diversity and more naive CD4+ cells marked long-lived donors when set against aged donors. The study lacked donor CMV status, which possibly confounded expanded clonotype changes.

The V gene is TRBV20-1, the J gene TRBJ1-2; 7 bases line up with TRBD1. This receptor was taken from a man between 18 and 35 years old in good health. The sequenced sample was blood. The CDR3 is CSSGSGGYSGYTF. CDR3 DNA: TGCAGTTCGGGGTCAGGGGGTTATAGTGGTTACACCTTC.